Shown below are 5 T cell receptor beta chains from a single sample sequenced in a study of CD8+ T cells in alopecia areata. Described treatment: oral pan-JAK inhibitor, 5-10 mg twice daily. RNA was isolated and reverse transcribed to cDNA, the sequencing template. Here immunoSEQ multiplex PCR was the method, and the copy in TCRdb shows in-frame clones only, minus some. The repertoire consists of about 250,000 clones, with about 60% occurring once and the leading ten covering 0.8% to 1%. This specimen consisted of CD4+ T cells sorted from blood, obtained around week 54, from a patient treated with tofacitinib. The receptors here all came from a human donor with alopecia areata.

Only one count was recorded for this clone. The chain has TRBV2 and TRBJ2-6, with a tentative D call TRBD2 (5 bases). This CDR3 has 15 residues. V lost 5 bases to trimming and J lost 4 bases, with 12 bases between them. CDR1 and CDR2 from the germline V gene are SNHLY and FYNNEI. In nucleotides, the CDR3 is TGTGCCAGCAGTCCTTCCCGGAGGGGGGCCAACGTCCTGACTTTC. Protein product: CASSPSRRGANVLTF.

CDR3: CAISGRTGGSSYEQYF. In DNA form, the CDR3 reads TGTGCCATCAGTGGCAGGACGGGAGGGTCCTCCTACGAGCAGTACTTC. This sequence joins TRBV10-3 and TRBJ2-7; TRBD2 matches at 8 bases. In germline, CDR1 is ENHRY, CDR2 SYGVKD. V was pared by 4 bases and J by 0 bases, with 8 bases of the junction left unmatched. CDR3 length equals 16 residues.

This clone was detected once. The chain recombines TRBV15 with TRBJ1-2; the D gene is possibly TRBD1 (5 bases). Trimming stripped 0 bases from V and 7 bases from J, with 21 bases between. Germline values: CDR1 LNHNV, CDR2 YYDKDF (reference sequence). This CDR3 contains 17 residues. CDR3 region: CATSRDSSADGARGYTF. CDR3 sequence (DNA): TGTGCCACCAGCAGAGATAGTTCCGCCGACGGGGCGCGTGGCTACACCTTC.

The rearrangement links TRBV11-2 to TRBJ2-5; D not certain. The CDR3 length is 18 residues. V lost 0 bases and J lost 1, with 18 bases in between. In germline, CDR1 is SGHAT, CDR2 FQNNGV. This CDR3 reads CASSLDRNPTSAQETQYF. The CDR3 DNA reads TGTGCCAGCAGCTTAGATCGAAACCCAACCTCGGCCCAAGAGACCCAGTACTTC.

The chain's CDR3 is CAWDWDRGSTEAFF. The CDR3 DNA follows: TGTGCCTGGGATTGGGACAGGGGGAGTACTGAAGCTTTCTTT. This chain uses TRBV30 with TRBJ1-1; 11 bases are a match to TRBD1. J gave up 5 bases and V 5 bases, and 7 bases lay outside the gene matches. CDR1 and CDR2 (germline): GTSNPN, SVGIG (reference sequence). The length of the CDR3 is 14 residues.